A selection of T cell receptor beta chains follows, all from one sample in a study of blood T cell repertoires in COVID-19. TCRdb keeps only in-frame clones here, not all; method: immunoSEQ multiplex PCR. The sample contains roughly 440,000 clones, around 88% of which appear only once. The sample taken for sequencing was peripheral blood. These receptors were taken from a woman aged 45-65 years with COVID-19, enrolled during active disease. Each CDR3 is given with its conserved first and last residue. A D gene is named only where the DNA matches it firmly. Rows give clone size only sometimes, using once, few, many, or a class for an expanded clone.

NA,TRBD1,TRBV4-1,TRBJ1-5,TGCGCCAGCAGCCCACAACAGGGGGAACAGCCCCAGCATTTT,CASSPQQGEQPQHF
NA,NA,TRBV7-2,TRBJ1-1,TGTGCCAGCAAGGACCCACAGGGAACTGAAGCTTTCTTT,CASKDPQGTEAFF
NA,TRBD1,TRBV5-1,TRBJ1-1,TGCGCCAGCAGCTTCACAGGGGAGGCCACTGAAGCTTTCTTT,CASSFTGEATEAFF
once,TRBD1,TRBV19,TRBJ1-1,TGTGCCACCTCACCCGGGACAGGCGTCACAGCTTTCTTT,CATSPGTGVTAFF
NA,NA,TRBV24-1,TRBJ2-3,TGTGCCACCAGTGATGTCGGACGGAGGGGAACAGATACGCAGTATTTT,CATSDVGRRGTDTQYF
NA,NA,TRBV5-6,TRBJ2-7,TGTGCCAGCAGCCACTCCTACGAGCAGTACTTC,CASSHSYEQYF
NA,NA,TRBV29-1,TRBJ2-5,TGCAGCGCTAGAACAGGGACCCTCCAAGAGACCCAGTACTTC,CSARTGTLQETQYF
NA,TRBD1,TRBV24-1,TRBJ2-7,TGTGCCACCAGTGACCCGGGACAGGGGGGCTACGAGCAGTACTTC,CATSDPGQGGYEQYF
few,NA,TRBV19,TRBJ1-2,TGTGCCAGTAGGGAAGGGGATGGCTACACCTTC,CASREGDGYTF
NA,TRBD1,TRBV4-1,TRBJ1-1,TGCGCCAGCAGCCACTTTTACAGGGGAAAGGCTGAAGCTTTCTTT,CASSHFYRGKAEAFF
many,TRBD2,TRBV7-9,TRBJ2-3,TGTGCCAGCAGCTCCCCGGGACTAGCGGGGGGTGCAGATACGCAGTATTTT,CASSSPGLAGGADTQYF
NA,TRBD2,TRBV30,TRBJ2-5,TGTGCCTGGAAAGCGGGGGGGCGGTCGGAGACCCAGTACTTC,CAWKAGGRSETQYF
once,TRBD1,TRBV5-1,TRBJ1-6,TGCGCCAGCAGCTTAGGACAGGTCAATTCACCCCTCCACTTT,CASSLGQVNSPLHF
NA,NA,TRBV5-1,TRBJ1-1,TGCGCCAGCAGCTTGTCGGGGTACACTGAAGCTTTCTTT,CASSLSGYTEAFF
once,TRBD1,TRBV7-9,TRBJ1-1,TGTGCCAGCAGCCCGTGGACAGGGGCGAACACTGAAGCTTTCTTT,CASSPWTGANTEAFF
NA,NA,TRBV5-1,TRBJ1-1,TGCGCCAGCAGAGAGGCGGTTGAAAACACTGAAGCTTTCTTT,CASREAVENTEAFF
NA,NA,TRBV5-5,TRBJ1-2,TGTGCCAGCAGCTTGCATGCTGGCCCCGTCTATGGCTACACCTTC,CASSLHAGPVYGYTF
NA,TRBD2,TRBV7-2,TRBJ2-1,TGTGCCAGCAGCTTAGAAGTGGTTAGCGGGGTGGATGAGCAGTTCTTC,CASSLEVVSGVDEQFF
NA,TRBD2,TRBV2,TRBJ2-1,TGTGCCAGCAGTGAAGGGTGGGCTAGCGGTTACAATGAGCAGTTCTTC,CASSEGWASGYNEQFF
few,NA,TRBV27,TRBJ1-4,TGTGCCAGCAGTTTTTCTTTCGATGAAAAACTGTTTTTT,CASSFSFDEKLFF
NA,NA,TRBV10-3,TRBJ2-7,TGTGCCATCAGTGATGGAGACAGAAGAACCTACGAGCAGTACTTC,CAISDGDRRTYEQYF
NA,NA,TRBV9,TRBJ2-7,TGTGCCAGCAGCGCGACAGGTAACTACGAGCAGTACTTC,CASSATGNYEQYF
NA,TRBD1,TRBV11-2,TRBJ2-4,TGTGCCAGCAGCCGAGGACAGGGGGAGGACATTCAGTACTTC,CASSRGQGEDIQYF
NA,TRBD1,TRBV27,TRBJ2-1,TGTGCCAGCAGTCCACCTCACAGGGGTGAGCAGTTCTTC,CASSPPHRGEQFF
NA,NA,TRBV7-8,TRBJ2-7,TGTGCCAGCAGCTTGGCCGGGACCTACGAGCAGTACTTC,CASSLAGTYEQYF
many,TRBD1,TRBV5-5,TRBJ2-2,TGTGCCAGCAGCCCGACAGGGGCTACGAACACCGGGGAGCTGTTTTTT,CASSPTGATNTGELFF
NA,NA,TRBV24-1,TRBJ1-1,TGTGCCACCAGTGAGGAGGGGCAGGAAGCTTTCTTT,CATSEEGQEAFF
NA,NA,TRBV2,TRBJ1-4,TGTGCCAGCATGTGGGGGGGAGTCGAAAAACTGTTTTTT,CASMWGGVEKLFF
NA,TRBD2,TRBV7-2,TRBJ2-3,TGTGCCAGCAGCTTAGCCCAAGCGGGGGATCAGTATTTT,CASSLAQAGDQYF